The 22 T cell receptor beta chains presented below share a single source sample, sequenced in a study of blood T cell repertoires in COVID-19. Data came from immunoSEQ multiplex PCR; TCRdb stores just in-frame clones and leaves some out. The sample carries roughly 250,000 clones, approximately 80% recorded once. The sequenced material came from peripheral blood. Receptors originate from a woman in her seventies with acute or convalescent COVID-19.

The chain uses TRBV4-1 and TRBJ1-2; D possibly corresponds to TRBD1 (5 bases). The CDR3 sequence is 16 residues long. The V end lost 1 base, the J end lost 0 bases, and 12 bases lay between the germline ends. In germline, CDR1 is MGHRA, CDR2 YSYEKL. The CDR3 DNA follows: TGCGCCAGCAGCCAAGGCCCCGGACAACCTAACTATGGCTACACCTTC. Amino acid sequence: CASSQGPGQPNYGYTF.

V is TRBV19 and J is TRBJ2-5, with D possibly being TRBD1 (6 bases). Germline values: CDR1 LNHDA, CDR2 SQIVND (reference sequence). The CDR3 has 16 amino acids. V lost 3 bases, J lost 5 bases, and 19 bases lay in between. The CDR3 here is CASSMPPGRGWETQYF. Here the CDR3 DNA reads TGTGCCAGTAGTATGCCCCCCGGCAGGGGATGGGAGACCCAGTACTTC.

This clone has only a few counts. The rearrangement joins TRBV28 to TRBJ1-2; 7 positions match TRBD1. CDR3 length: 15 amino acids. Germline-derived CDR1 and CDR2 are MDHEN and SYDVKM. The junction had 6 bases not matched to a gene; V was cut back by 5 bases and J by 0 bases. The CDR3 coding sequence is TGTGCCAGCAGTGTACTTGGACAGGCTAACTATGGCTACACCTTC. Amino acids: CASSVLGQANYGYTF.

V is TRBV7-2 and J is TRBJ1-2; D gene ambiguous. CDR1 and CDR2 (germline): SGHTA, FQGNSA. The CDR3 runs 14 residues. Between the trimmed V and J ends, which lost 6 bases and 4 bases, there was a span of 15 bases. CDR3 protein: CASSYGGAIYGYTF. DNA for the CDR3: TGTGCCAGCAGTTACGGTGGAGCCATCTATGGCTACACCTTC.

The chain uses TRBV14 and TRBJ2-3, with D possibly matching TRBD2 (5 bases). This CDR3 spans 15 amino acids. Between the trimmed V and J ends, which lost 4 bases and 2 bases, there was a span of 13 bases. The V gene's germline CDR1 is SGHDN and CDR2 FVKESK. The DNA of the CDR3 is TGTGCCAGCAGCCTCACTAGACAAAACACAGATACGCAGTATTTT. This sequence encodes CASSLTRQNTDTQYF.

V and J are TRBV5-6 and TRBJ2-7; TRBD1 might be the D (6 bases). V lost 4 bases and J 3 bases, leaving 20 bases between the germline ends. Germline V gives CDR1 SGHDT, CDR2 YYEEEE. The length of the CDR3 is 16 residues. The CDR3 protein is CASSLGGPPGNYEQYF. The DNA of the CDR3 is TGTGCCAGCAGCCTAGGGGGACCGCCGGGAAACTACGAGCAGTACTTC.

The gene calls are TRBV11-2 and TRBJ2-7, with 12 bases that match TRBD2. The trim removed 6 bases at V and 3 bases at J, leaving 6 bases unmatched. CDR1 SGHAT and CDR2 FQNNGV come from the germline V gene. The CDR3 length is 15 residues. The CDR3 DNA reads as TGTGCCAGCAGGACTCTAGCGGGGGGGCACTACGAGCAGTACTTC. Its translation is CASRTLAGGHYEQYF.

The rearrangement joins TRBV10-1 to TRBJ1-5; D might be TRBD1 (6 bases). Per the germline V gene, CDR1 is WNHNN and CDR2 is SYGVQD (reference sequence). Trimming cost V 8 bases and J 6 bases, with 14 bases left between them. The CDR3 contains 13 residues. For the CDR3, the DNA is TGCGCCAGCGCCGAACAGGGATTTCAGCCCCAGCATTTT. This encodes CASAEQGFQPQHF.

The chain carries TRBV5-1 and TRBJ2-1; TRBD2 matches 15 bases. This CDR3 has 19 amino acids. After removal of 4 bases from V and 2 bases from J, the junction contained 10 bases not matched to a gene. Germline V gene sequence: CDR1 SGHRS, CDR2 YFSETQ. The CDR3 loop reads CASSPPGTSGGPAYNEQFF. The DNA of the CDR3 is TGCGCCAGCAGCCCACCCGGGACTAGCGGGGGGCCCGCCTACAATGAGCAGTTCTTC.

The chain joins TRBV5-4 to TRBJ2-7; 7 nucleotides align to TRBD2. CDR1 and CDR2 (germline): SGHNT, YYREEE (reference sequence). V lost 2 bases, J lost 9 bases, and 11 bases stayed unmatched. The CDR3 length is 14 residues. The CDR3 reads CASSFSGDTSRQYF. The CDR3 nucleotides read TGTGCCAGCAGCTTCAGCGGGGATACGAGTAGGCAGTACTTC.

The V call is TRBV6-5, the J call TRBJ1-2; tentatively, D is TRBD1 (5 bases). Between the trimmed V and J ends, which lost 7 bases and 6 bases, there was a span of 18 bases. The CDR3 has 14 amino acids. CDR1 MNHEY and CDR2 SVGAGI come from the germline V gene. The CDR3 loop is CASTAGGEWNGYTF. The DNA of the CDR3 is TGTGCCAGCACCGCCGGGGGGGAGTGGAATGGCTACACCTTC.

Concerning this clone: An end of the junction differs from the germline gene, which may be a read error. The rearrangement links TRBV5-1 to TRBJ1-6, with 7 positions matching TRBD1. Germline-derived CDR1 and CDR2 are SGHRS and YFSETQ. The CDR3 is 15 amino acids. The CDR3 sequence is CASSHGQAYNSPLHF. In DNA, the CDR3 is TGCGCCAGCAGTCATGGACAGGCCTACAATTCACCCCTCCACTTT.

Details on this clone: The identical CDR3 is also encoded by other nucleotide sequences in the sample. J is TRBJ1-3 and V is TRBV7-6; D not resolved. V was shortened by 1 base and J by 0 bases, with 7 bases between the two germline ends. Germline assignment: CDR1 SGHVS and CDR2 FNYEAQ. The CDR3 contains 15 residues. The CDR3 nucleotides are TGTGCCAGCAGCTTAGGAACTTCCTCTGGAAACACCATATATTTT. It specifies CASSLGTSSGNTIYF.

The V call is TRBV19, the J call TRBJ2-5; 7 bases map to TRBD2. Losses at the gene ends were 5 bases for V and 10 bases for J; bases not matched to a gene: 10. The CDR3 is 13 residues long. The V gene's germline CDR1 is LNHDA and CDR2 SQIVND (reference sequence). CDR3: CASSEPAGVLQYF. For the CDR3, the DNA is TGTGCCAGTAGTGAACCGGCGGGGGTACTCCAGTACTTC.

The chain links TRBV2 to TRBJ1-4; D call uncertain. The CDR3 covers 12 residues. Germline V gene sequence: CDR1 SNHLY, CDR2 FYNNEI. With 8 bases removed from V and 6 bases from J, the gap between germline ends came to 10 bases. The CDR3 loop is CASSYHYEKLFF. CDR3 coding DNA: TGTGCCAGCTCCTACCACTATGAAAAACTGTTTTTT. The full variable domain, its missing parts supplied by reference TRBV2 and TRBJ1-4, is EPEVTQTPSHQVTQMGQEVILRCVPISNHLYFYWYRQILGQKVEFLVSFYNNEISEKSEIFDDQFSVERPDGSNFTLKIRSTKLEDSAMYFCASSYHYEKLFFGSGTQLSVL.

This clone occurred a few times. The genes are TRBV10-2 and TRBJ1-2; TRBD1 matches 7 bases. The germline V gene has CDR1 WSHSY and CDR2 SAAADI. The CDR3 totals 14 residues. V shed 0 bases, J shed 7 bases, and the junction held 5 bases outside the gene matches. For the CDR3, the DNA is TGCGCCAGCAGTGAGTCGGCAGGGGGTTCTGGCTACACCTTC. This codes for CASSESAGGSGYTF.

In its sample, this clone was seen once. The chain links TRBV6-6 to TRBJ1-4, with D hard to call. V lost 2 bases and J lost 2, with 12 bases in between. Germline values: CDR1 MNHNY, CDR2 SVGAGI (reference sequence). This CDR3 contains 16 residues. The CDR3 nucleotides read TGTGCCAGCAGTTACCAGTACAGCTCCACTAATGAAAAACTGTTTTTT. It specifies CASSYQYSSTNEKLFF.

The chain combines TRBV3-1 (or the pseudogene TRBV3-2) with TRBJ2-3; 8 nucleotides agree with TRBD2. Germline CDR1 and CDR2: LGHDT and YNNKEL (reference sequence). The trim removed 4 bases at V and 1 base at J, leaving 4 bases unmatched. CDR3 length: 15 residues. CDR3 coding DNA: TGTGCCAGCAGCCCCGGACTAGCCCGCACAGATACGCAGTATTTT. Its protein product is CASSPGLARTDTQYF.

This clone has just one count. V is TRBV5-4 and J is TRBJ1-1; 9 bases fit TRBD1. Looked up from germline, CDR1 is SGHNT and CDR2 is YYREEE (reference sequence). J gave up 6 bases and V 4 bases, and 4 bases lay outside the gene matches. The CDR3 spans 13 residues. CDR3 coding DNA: TGTGCCAGCAGCCCGGGACAGGGACCTGAAGCTTTCTTT. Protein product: CASSPGQGPEAFF.

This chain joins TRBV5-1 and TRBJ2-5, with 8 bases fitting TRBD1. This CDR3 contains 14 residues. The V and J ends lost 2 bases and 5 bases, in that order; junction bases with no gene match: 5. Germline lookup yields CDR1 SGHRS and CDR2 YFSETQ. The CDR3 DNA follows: TGCGCCAGCAGCTTATCAGGGGGCGCGGAGACCCAGTACTTC. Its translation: CASSLSGGAETQYF.

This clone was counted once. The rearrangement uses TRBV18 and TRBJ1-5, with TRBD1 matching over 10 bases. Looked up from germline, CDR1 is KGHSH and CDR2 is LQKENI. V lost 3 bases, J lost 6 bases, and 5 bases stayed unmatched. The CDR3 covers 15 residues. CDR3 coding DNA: TGTGCCAGCTCACCCGAGACAGGGGGCTCTCAGCCCCAGCATTTT. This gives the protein CASSPETGGSQPQHF.

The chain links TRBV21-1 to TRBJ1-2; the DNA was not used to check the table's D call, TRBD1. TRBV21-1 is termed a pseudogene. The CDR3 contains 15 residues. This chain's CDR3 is CASSKGSGGAYGYTF. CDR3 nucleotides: TGTGCCAGCAGCAAAGGGTCAGGGGGCGCGTATGGCTACACCTTC.